The 14 T cell receptor beta chains in this list originate from one sample, sequenced in a study of blood T cell repertoires in COVID-19. Using immunoSEQ multiplex PCR, the repertoire was profiled, and TCRdb retains in-frame clones only, with some absent. The sample yields more than 250,000 clones, around 88% seen once. Sequenced: peripheral blood. These receptor sequences come from a woman in her 30s with COVID-19, enrolled during active disease.

The chain is built from TRBV19 and TRBJ1-5; D uncertain. The V gene lost 5 bases and the J gene lost 6 bases, with 17 bases spanning the gap. Germline V CDR1 and CDR2: LNHDA, SQIVND (reference sequence). The CDR3 has 15 residues. The CDR3 reads CASSSPEQSGQPQHF. The CDR3 DNA is TGTGCCAGTAGTTCACCGGAGCAGTCCGGTCAGCCCCAGCATTTT.

This chain joins TRBV5-6 and TRBJ1-5; D not certain. V lost 0 bases to trimming and J lost 7 bases, with 8 bases between them. Germline-derived CDR1 and CDR2 are SGHDT and YYEEEE. This CDR3 has 13 amino acids. This CDR3 is CASSLVRGQPQHF. The CDR3 DNA reads as TGTGCCAGCAGCTTGGTCCGGGGACAGCCCCAGCATTTT.

The gene calls are TRBV10-2 and TRBJ2-1; 7 bases are a match to TRBD2. CDR1 WSHSY and CDR2 SAAADI come from the germline V gene. The CDR3 length is 15 residues. V lost 3 bases, J lost 7 bases, and 9 bases stayed unmatched. The CDR3 nucleotides read TGCGCCAGCAGTGATGGTGGGGGGGAGGGTAATGAGCAGTTCTTC. This codes for CASSDGGGEGNEQFF.

The genes are TRBV5-4 and TRBJ2-3, with 8 bases fitting TRBD2. Trimming removed 4 bases from V and 3 bases from J; junction bases left unmatched: 7. CDR1 is SGHNT and CDR2 is YYREEE in the germline V gene (reference sequence). CDR3 size: 15 residues. The CDR3 sequence is CASSPIGGGTDTQYF. CDR3 sequence (DNA): TGTGCCAGCAGCCCGATCGGGGGGGGGACAGATACGCAGTATTTT.

The chain joins TRBV27 to TRBJ2-7, with 8 bases lining up with TRBD1. Germline CDR1 MNHEY, CDR2 SMNVEV (reference sequence). V trimming: 6 bases; J trimming: 1 base; junction bases outside the gene matches: 8. CDR3 length equals 15 residues. The CDR3 DNA sequence: TGTGCCAGCAGACGCGCCGGGACAGGTTCCTACGAGCAGTACTTC. It codes for CASRRAGTGSYEQYF.

The chain uses TRBV5-4 and TRBJ2-2; 8 bases are shared with TRBD2. Trimming cost V 0 bases and J 5 bases; bases outside gene matches: 12. The CDR3 totals 18 residues. In germline, CDR1 is SGHNT, CDR2 YYREEE (reference sequence). In nucleotides, the CDR3 is TGTGCCAGCAGCTTGGGGACTAGCTCCGGCCGAACGACCGGGGAGCTGTTTTTT. Translation gives CASSLGTSSGRTTGELFF.

This clone has more than one count but fewer than ten. The chain uses TRBV18 and TRBJ1-2, with 8 bases lining up with TRBD1. The CDR3 loop spans 13 amino acids. The V and J ends lost 4 bases and 7 bases, in that order; junction bases with no gene match: 5. The V gene's germline CDR1 is KGHSH and CDR2 LQKENI. For the CDR3, the DNA is TGTGCCAGCTCACTCCAGGGGGCTGTTGGCTACACCTTC. Translation: CASSLQGAVGYTF. The full variable domain, completed using reference TRBV18 and TRBJ1-2, is NAGVMQNPRHLVRRRGQEARLRCSPMKGHSHVYWYRQLPEEGLKFMVYLQKENIIDESGMPKERFSAEFPKEGPSILRIQQVVRGDSAAYFCASSLQGAVGYTFGSGTRLTVV.

The V gene is TRBV14, the J gene TRBJ1-2; D possibly corresponds to TRBD1 (6 bases). Looked up from germline, CDR1 is SGHDN and CDR2 is FVKESK. V was clipped by 3 bases and J by 8 bases, with 16 bases between them. The CDR3 loop spans 14 amino acids. CDR3 nucleotides: TGTGCCAGCAGCCATACAGGACAGCTAGAGGGCTACACCTTC. It codes for CASSHTGQLEGYTF.

The rearrangement joins TRBV27 to TRBJ2-7, with 7 bases lining up with TRBD1. V lost 0 bases to trimming and J lost 6 bases; unmatched junction nucleotides: 11. CDR1 is MNHEY, CDR2 SMNVEV, per germline (reference sequence). This CDR3 is built from 16 residues. CDR3 residues: CASSLSTRDSRLEQYV. DNA for the CDR3: TGTGCCAGCAGTTTATCAACCCGGGACAGTCGTCTCGAGCAGTACGTC.

This clone was recorded a few times. The chain employs TRBV5-1 and TRBJ1-2; D may be TRBD1 (5 bases). The CDR3 consists of 13 residues. The germline CDR1 and CDR2 sequences are SGHRS and YFSETQ. V lost 4 bases and J 8 bases, leaving 15 bases between the germline ends. CDR3 sequence (DNA): TGCGCCAGCAGCCGCGGCGGGGGAATGGGCTACACCTTC. Protein: CASSRGGGMGYTF.

J is TRBJ1-2 and V is TRBV11-2; D ambiguous. The CDR3 runs to 16 residues. Germline CDR1 and CDR2: SGHAT and FQNNGV. Trimming left V 2 bases short and J 2 bases short, with 15 bases between. The CDR3 DNA sequence: TGTGCCAGCAGCTTATCGACGGGTTCCCAAAACTATGGCTACACCTTC. As protein: CASSLSTGSQNYGYTF.

The V call is TRBV7-2, the J call TRBJ2-1, with 10 bases fitting TRBD2. This CDR3 is 16 amino acids long. The V gene end was trimmed by 3 bases and the J gene end by 8 bases; junction bases not matched to a gene: 10. In germline, CDR1 is SGHTA, CDR2 FQGNSA. The CDR3 spells CASSFPPAGGPHEQFF. CDR3 coding DNA: TGTGCCAGCAGCTTCCCGCCAGCGGGGGGGCCCCATGAGCAGTTCTTC.

The chain links TRBV28 to TRBJ2-2, with a tentative D call TRBD2 (5 bases). V lost 2 bases and J lost 4, with 14 bases in between. The V gene's germline CDR1 is MDHEN and CDR2 SYDVKM. The CDR3 extends over 16 amino acids. CDR3 sequence reads: CASSLGRPGSTGELFF. The CDR3 DNA follows: TGTGCCAGCAGTTTAGGGCGACCGGGGAGCACCGGGGAGCTGTTTTTT.

V gene TRBV6-5 combines with J gene TRBJ2-7; tentatively, D is TRBD1 (6 bases). V shed 4 bases and J shed 6 bases, with 10 bases lying between them. Germline CDR1 reads MNHEY; CDR2 reads SVGAGI. The CDR3 consists of 12 residues. The CDR3 DNA follows: TGTGCCAGCAGTTCCCTAGGGGGCGAGCAGTACGTC. Its protein product is CASSSLGGEQYV.